The clone carrying this TCR beta chain has more than one count but fewer than ten. Antigen specificity is unknown. The sample belongs to a study of regulatory T cells in long-lasting Graves disease. Study-level findings and limits: The TCR repertoire of persistent Graves' patients was less diverse than that of newly diagnosed ones. Thyroid tissue went unexamined; only peripheral blood was analyzed.

CDR3 size: 15 residues. Trimming took 4 bases from V and 0 from J, leaving 13 bases between them. Germline CDR1 is SGHAT and CDR2 is FQDESV (reference sequence). Time point here: persistent/refractory GD, antithyroid drugs over 5 years with positive TRAb. PBMC RNA served as the TCR library source. The TCR beta library used iRepertoire HTBI primers with Arm-PCR amplification of CDR3. TCRdb reanalysed the multiplex PCR reads using MiXCR and keeps one entry per CDR3 protein. The sample lists around 300,000 distinct CDR3 sequences, approximately 20% occurring once. The clonotype originates from a female donor with Graves disease. This chain joins TRBV11-1 and TRBJ2-7, with D possibly being TRBD1 (5 bases). Material: peripheral blood mononuclear cells (PBMCs), obtained when the disease was refractory, from a patient treated with antithyroid drugs. CDR3 protein: CASSSWGSSSYEQYF. CDR3 nucleotide sequence: TGTGCCAGCAGCTCGTGGGGCTCGAGCTCCTACGAGCAGTACTTC.